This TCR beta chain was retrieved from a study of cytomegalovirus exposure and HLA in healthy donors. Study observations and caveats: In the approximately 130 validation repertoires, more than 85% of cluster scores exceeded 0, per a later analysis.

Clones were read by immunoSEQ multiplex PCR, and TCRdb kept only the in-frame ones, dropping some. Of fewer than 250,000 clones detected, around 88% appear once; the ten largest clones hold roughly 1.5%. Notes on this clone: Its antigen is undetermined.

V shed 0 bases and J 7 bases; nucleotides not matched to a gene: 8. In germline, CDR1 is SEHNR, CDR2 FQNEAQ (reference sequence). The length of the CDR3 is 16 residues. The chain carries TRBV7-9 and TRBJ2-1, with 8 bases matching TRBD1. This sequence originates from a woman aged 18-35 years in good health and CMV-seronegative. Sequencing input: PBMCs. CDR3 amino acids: CASSLASRGRWNEQFF. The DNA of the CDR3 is TGTGCCAGCAGCTTAGCGAGCAGGGGGCGCTGGAATGAGCAGTTCTTC.